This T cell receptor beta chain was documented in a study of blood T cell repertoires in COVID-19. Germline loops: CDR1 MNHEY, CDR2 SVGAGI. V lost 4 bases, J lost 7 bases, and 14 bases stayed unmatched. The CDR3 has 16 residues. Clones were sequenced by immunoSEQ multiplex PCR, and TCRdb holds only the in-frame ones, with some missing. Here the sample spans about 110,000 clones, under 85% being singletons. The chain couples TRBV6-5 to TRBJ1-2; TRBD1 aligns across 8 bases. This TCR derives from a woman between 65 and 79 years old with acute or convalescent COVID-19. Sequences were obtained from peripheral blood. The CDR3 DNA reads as TGTGCCAGCAGTTCCCCGGGGACAGGCGGGATCAGTGGCTACACCTTC. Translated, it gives CASSSPGTGGISGYTF.